Included here is one TCR beta chain sequence, with context. The junction and the germline gene differ at one end; a read error may be behind it. In the PCR, 60 Vbeta and 13 Jbeta primers were used. This table comes from immunoSEQ multiplex PCR, and its TCRdb copy is limited to in-frame clones, with some not included. Of 95,000 to 150,000 clones in the sample, over 80% were seen once. The CDR3 loop spans 12 amino acids. In germline, CDR1 is SEHNR, CDR2 FQNEAQ (reference sequence). The data are from a study of cytomegalovirus exposure and HLA in healthy donors. The genes are TRBV7-9 and TRBJ1-1, with a weak D call TRBD1 (6 bases). The sample comprised PBMCs. This sequence originates from a man over 45 in good health and CMV-seronegative. CDR3 coding DNA: TGTTCCAGCAGCAGAACAGGGACTGAAGCTTTCTTT. Amino acids: CSSSRTGTEAFF.